One TCR beta chain is described in this entry. The antigen is undetermined. Germline assignment: CDR1 SGHRS and CDR2 YFSETQ. The CDR3 consists of 13 residues. Trimming pared 2 bases from V and 7 bases from J, leaving 12 bases between. This table comes from immunoSEQ multiplex PCR, and its TCRdb copy is limited to in-frame clones, with some not included. The sample has over 75,000 clones; roughly 93% are singletons. The sample is drawn from a study of cytomegalovirus exposure and HLA in healthy donors. The study's findings and limits: The tendency of first-cohort TCR clusters to co-occur in the 120 or so validation repertoires emerged from a later analysis.

The sample consisted of PBMCs. The V gene is TRBV5-1, the J gene TRBJ1-2, with a possible D match to TRBD1 (5 bases). The receptor's source is a man in his thirties or forties in good health and CMV-seronegative. This chain's CDR3 is CASSLSGSSGYTF. The CDR3 DNA follows: TGCGCCAGCAGCTTATCAGGGTCTAGTGGCTACACCTTC. Drawing the rest from reference TRBV5-1 and TRBJ1-2, the complete variable domain is KAGVTQTPRYLIKTRGQQVTLSCSPISGHRSVSWYQQTPGQGLQFLFEYFSETQRNKGNFPGRFSGRQFSNSRSEMNVSTLELGDSALYLCASSLSGSSGYTFGSGTRLTVV.